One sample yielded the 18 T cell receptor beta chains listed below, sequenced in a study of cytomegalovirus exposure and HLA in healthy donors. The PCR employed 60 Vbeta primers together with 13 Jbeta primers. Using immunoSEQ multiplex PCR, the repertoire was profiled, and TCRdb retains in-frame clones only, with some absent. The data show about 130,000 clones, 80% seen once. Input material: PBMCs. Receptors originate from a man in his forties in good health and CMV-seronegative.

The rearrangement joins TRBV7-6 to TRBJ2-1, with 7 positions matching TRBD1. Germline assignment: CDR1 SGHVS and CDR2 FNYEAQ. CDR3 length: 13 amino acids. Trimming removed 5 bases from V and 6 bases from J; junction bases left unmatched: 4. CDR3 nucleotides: TGTGCCAGCAGCCCCGGGACAGTCAATGAGCAGTTCTTC. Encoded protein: CASSPGTVNEQFF.

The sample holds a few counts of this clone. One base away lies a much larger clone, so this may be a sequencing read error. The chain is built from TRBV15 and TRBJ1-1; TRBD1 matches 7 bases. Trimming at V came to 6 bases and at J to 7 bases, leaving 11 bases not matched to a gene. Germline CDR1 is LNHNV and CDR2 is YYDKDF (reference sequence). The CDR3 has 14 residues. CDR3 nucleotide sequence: TGTGCCACCAGAACTCGAGAGGGGGCGTTTGAAGCTTTCTTT. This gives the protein CATRTREGAFEAFF.

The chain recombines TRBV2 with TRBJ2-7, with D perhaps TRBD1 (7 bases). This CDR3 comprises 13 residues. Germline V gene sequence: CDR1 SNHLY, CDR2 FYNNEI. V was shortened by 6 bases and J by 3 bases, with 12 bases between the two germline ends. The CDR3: CASRGGQIYEQYF. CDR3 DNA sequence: TGTGCCAGCAGGGGGGGACAGATCTACGAGCAGTACTTC.

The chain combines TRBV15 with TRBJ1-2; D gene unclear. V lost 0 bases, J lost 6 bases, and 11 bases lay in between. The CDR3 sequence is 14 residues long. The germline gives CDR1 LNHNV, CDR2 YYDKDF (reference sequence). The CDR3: CATSRDVARDGYTF. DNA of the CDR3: TGTGCCACCAGCAGAGATGTGGCCCGGGATGGCTACACCTTC.

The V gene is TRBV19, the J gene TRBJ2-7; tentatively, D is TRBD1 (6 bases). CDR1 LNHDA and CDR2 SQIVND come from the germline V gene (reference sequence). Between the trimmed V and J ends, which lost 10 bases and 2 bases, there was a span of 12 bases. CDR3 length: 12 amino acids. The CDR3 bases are TGTGCCACCATGGGGGCTCCCTACGAGCAGTACTTC. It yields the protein CATMGAPYEQYF.

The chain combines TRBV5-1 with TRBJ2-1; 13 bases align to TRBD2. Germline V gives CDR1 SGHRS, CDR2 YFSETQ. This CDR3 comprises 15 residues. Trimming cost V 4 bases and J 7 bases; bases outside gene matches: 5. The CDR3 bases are TGCGCCAGCAGCCCACTAGCGGGGGGGCTTAATGAGCAGTTCTTC. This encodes CASSPLAGGLNEQFF.

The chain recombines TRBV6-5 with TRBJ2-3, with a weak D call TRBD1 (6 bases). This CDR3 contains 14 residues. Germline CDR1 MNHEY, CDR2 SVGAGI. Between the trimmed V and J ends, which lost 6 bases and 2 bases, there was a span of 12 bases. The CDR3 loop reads CASRKGEITDTQYF. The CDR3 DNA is TGTGCCAGCAGAAAGGGGGAAATCACAGATACGCAGTATTTT.

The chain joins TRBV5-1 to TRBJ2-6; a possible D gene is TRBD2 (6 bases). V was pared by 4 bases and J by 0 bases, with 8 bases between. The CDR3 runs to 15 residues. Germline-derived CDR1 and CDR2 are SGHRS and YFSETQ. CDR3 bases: TGCGCCAGCAGCCCCGGGAGCTCTGGGGCCAACGTCCTGACTTTC. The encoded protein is CASSPGSSGANVLTF.

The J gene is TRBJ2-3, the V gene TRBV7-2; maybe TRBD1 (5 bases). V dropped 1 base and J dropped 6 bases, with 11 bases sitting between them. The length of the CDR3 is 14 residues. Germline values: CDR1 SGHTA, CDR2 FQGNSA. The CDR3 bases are TGTGCCAGCAGCTTAGGACAGAGTTGGGATACGCAGTATTTT. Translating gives CASSLGQSWDTQYF.

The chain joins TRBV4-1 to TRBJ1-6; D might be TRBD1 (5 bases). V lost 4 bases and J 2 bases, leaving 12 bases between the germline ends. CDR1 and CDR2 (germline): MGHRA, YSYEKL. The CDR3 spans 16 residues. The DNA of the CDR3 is TGCGCCAGCAGCCCGCTCGACAGCACCTATAATTCACCCCTCCACTTT. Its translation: CASSPLDSTYNSPLHF.

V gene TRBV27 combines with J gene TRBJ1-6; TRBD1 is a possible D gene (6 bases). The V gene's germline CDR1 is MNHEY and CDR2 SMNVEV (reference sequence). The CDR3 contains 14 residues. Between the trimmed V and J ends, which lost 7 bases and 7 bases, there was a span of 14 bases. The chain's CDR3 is CASTSGTINSPLHF. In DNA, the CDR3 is TGTGCCAGCACTTCCGGGACAATAAATTCACCCCTCCACTTT.

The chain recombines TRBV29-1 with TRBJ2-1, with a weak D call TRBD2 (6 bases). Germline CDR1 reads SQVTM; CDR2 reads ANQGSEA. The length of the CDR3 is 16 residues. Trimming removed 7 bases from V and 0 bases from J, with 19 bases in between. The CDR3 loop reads CSGLSSGLSSYNEQFF. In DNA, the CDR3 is TGCAGCGGATTATCTTCGGGACTCAGCTCCTACAATGAGCAGTTCTTC.

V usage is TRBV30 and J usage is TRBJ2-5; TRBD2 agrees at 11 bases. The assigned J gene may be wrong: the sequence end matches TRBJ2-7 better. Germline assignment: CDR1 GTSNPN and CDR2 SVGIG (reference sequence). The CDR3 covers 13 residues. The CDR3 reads CAASSGGTYEQYF. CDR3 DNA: TGTGCCGCATCTAGCGGGGGGACCTACGAGCAGTACTTC.

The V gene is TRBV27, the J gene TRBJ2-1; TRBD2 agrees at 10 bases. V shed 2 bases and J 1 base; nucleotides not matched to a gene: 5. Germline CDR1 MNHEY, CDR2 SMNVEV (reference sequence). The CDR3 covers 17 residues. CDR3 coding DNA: TGTGCCAGCAGTTTAAGAGGACTAGCGGATTCCTACAATGAGCAGTTCTTC. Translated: CASSLRGLADSYNEQFF.

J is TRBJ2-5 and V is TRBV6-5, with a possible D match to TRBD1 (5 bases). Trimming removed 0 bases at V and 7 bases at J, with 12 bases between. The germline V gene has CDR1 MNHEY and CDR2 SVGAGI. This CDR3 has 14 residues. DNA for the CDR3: TGTGCCAGCAGTTACTCTTTGGCTAGGGGGACCCAGTACTTC. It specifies CASSYSLARGTQYF.

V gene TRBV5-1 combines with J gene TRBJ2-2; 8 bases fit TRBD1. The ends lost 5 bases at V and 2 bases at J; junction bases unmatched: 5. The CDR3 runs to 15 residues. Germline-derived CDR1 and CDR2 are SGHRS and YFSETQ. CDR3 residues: CASRPTGVNTGELFF. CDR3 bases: TGCGCCAGCAGACCGACAGGGGTCAACACCGGGGAGCTGTTTTTT.

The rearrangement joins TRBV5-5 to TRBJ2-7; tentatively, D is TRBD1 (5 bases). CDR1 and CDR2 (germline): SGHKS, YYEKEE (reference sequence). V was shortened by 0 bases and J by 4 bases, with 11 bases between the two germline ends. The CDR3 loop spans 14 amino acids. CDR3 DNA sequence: TGTGCCAGCAGCTTGGGGGGCAGTAGTTACGAGCAGTACTTC. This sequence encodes CASSLGGSSYEQYF.

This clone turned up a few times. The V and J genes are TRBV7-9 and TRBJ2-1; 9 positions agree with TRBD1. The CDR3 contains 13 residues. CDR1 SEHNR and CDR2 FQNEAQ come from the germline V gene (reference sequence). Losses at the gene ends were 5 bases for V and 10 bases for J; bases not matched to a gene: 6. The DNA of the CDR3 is TGTGCCAGCAGCCCACAGGGGGCCGAGGAGCAGTTCTTC. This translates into CASSPQGAEEQFF.